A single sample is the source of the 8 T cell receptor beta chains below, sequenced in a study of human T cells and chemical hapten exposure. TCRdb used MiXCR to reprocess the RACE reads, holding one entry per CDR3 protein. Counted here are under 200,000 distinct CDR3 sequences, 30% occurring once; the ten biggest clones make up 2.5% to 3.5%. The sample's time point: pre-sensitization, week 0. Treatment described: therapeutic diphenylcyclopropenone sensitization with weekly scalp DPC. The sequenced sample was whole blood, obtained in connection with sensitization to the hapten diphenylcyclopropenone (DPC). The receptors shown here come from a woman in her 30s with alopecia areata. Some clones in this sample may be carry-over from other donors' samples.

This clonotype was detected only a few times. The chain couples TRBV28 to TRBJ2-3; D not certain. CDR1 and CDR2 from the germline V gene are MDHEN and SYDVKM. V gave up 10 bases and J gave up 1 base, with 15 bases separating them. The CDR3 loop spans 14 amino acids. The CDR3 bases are TGTGCCACTATAGAATGGCAGGGCACAGATACGCAGTATTTT. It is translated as CATIEWQGTDTQYF. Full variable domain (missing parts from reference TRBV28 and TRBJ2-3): DVKVTQSSRYLVKRTGEKVFLECVQDMDHENMFWYRQDPGLGLRLIYFSYDVKMKEKGDIPEGYSVSREKKERFSLILESASTNQTSMYLCATIEWQGTDTQYFGPGTRLTVL.

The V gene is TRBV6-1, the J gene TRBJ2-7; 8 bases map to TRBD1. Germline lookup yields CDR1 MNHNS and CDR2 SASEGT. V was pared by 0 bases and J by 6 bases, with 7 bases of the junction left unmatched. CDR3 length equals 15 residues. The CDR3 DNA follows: TGTGCCAGCAGTGAAGCCGGCGCAGGGGGCCGCGAGCAGTACTTC. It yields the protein CASSEAGAGGREQYF.

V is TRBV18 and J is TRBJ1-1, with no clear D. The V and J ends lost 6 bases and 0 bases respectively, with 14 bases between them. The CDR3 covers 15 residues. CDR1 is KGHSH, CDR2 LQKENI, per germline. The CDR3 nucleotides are TGTGCCAGCTCTTACAGAGCTGACATGAACACTGAAGCTTTCTTT. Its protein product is CASSYRADMNTEAFF.

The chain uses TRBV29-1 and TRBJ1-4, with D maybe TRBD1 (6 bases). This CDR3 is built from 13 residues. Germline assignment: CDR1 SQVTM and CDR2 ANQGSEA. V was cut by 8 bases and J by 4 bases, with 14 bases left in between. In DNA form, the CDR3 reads TGCAGCATAACGACAGGAGTTAATGAAAAACTGTTTTTT. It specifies CSITTGVNEKLFF.

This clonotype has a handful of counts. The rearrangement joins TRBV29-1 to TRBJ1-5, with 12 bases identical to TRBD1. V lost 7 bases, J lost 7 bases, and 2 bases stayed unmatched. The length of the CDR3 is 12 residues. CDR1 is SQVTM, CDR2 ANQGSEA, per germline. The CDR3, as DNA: TGCAGCGCCGGGACAGGGGGCCAGCCCCAGCATTTT. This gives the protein CSAGTGGQPQHF.

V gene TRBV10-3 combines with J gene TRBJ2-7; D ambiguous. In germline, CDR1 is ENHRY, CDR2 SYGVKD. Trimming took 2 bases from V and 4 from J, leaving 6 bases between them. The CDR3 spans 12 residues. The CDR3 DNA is TGTGCCATCAGTGAGGCCGATTACGAGCAGTACTTC. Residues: CAISEADYEQYF.

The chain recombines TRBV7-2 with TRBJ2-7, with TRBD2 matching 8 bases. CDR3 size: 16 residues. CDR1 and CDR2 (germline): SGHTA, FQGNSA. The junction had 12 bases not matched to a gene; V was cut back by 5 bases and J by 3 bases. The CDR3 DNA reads TGTGCCAGCAGCCCCAACCTGGGGCTAGCGGGCTACGAGCAGTACTTC. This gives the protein CASSPNLGLAGYEQYF.

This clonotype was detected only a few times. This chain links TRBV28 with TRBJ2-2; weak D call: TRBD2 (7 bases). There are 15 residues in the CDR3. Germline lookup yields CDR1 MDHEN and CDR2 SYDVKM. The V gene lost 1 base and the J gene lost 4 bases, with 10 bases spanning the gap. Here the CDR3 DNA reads TGTGCCAGCAGTTTATTCGGGGGGCCCACCGGGGAGCTGTTTTTT. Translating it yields CASSLFGGPTGELFF.